This T cell receptor (beta chain) was recorded in a study of blood T cell repertoires in COVID-19. Turning to the study itself: The cDNA or gDNA used as material had been derived from T cells, B-cell-depleted T cells, or PBMCs.

Germline assignment: CDR1 KGHSH and CDR2 LQKENI. The length of the CDR3 is 13 residues. V dropped 5 bases and J dropped 4 bases, with 11 bases sitting between them. The repertoire was sequenced with immunoSEQ multiplex PCR; TCRdb's copy has only in-frame clones and lacks some. The table lists about 75,000 clones, roughly 90% of them singletons. This clone was seen only once. The sequencing input was peripheral blood. This TCR was recovered from a woman between 50 and 59 years old with acute or convalescent COVID-19. This chain connects TRBV18 to TRBJ1-2; a weak D match, TRBD1 (5 bases). The CDR3 loop is CASSSDTSYGYTF. The CDR3 DNA reads TGTGCCAGCTCATCGGACACTTCCTATGGCTACACCTTC. The complete variable domain, with remaining parts taken from reference TRBV18 and TRBJ1-2, reads NAGVMQNPRHLVRRRGQEARLRCSPMKGHSHVYWYRQLPEEGLKFMVYLQKENIIDESGMPKERFSAEFPKEGPSILRIQQVVRGDSAAYFCASSSDTSYGYTFGSGTRLTVV.